This T cell receptor beta chain was obtained from a study of cytomegalovirus exposure and HLA in healthy donors. General study findings and limits: Owing to their indistinguishability, certain V segments, notably TRBV6-2 and TRBV6-3, were excluded. In vitro work confirmed that three CMV-associated chains recognize CMV antigens.

To note about this clone: Its antigen is not known.

This PCR relied on a set of 60 Vbeta primers and 13 Jbeta primers. Using immunoSEQ multiplex PCR, the repertoire was profiled, and TCRdb retains in-frame clones only, with some absent. The repertoire holds about 110,000 clones, with 65% to 75% as singletons. The CDR3 has 14 amino acids. Trimming cost V 3 bases and J 6 bases; bases outside gene matches: 5. The germline V gene has CDR1 SGHRS and CDR2 YFSETQ. The J gene is TRBJ2-3, the V gene TRBV5-1; TRBD2 aligns across 9 bases. This receptor was taken from a woman aged 40-49 years in good health and CMV-seropositive. The sample was PBMCs. The CDR3 nucleotides are TGCGCCAGCAGCTGGGGACTAGCATCTGATACGCAGTATTTT. It is translated as CASSWGLASDTQYF.